This paragraph covers one TCR beta chain sequence. This record comes from a study of blood T cells in healthy people across ages. A J-beta primer mix and a sample-barcoded 5' primer were used in a second PCR of roughly 6 to 12 cycles. Via MiXCR, TCRdb re-called the 5' RACE reads, giving one row per CDR3 protein. Here the sample spans about 800,000 distinct CDR3 sequences, roughly 64% being singletons. The germline V gene has CDR1 SEHNR and CDR2 FQNEAQ (reference sequence). The CDR3 is 14 residues long. V was clipped by 4 bases and J by 7 bases; unmatched bases: 6. The chain has TRBV7-9 and TRBJ1-2; 10 positions match TRBD1. Material: blood. This TCR was sampled from a man aged 25 to 40 in good health. This chain's CDR3 is CASSSPGTGAGYTF. CDR3 nucleotides: TGTGCCAGCAGCTCTCCCGGGACAGGGGCTGGCTACACCTTC.